Listed below are T cell receptor beta chains from one sample, sequenced in a study of cytotoxic CD8 clonotypes in ibrutinib-treated CLL. Assay used: immunoSEQ multiplex PCR; TCRdb lists only in-frame clones, some missing. The profile shows tens of thousands of clones, roughly 85% of them singletons. The specimen was PBMCs, collected after 24 months of ibrutinib treatment. The receptors shown here come from a human donor with chronic lymphocytic leukemia. The conserved cysteine and the conserved F or W are not part of the CDR3 here. The order of the fields is V gene, CDR3 protein.

TRBV11-2,ASNSPPGEKLF
TRBV19,ASSIGRGYEQY
TRBV11-2,ASSGGGWDSQETQY
TRBV5-5,ASSFRLMNTEAF
TRBV28,ASARTGKMETQY
TRBV27,PRDSQETQY
TRBV4-1,ASSQEGGSNSPLH
TRBV4-1,ASSQGSGYT
TRBV6-1,ASSEAGLAGANEQF
TRBV20-1,TPWGIDGYT
TRBV18,ASSPQGGARYEQY
TRBV5-1,ASSLVASHNTGELF
TRBV5-1,ASSLASPTVDTQY
TRBV7-9,ASSSRGGLGEQY
TRBV7-3,ASSLSGTGNTEAF
TRBV7-2,ASSPRGRKMNTEAF
TRBV7-7,ASSHGRGAGELF
TRBV11-3,ASSSGLAGGPEYNEQF
TRBV2,ASTTTGGGQPQH
TRBV13,ASSFNYPTDTQY
TRBV29-1,SVELFQGGTEAF
TRBV11-2,ASRNAGTGRYEQY
TRBV5-1,ASSSGLNTEAF
TRBV27,ASSPWTGGSNEQF
TRBV7-2,ASSLLVGTSTDTQY
TRBV7-9,ASSYNVGGYT
TRBV29-1,SVDMNEETQY
TRBV5-6,ASSLQGWTNYGYT
TRBV6-5,ASSSGNHNQPQH
TRBV2,ASSEHPPEY
TRBV6-1,ASRSPGTENYGYT
TRBV13,ASSNNRGLLETQY
TRBV14,ASSQGVGQGGRNTQY
TRBV7-3,ASSFSVGRGTGELF
TRBV7-8,ASSLEAGQGIYNEQF
TRBV7-3,ASSQGAGDGYT
TRBV10-3,AISEYEVSSTDTQY
TRBV6-6,ASRTGAYEQY
TRBV2,ASSRETEAF
TRBV5-1,ASSSDRNPYEQY
TRBV6-5,ASSYSGFVGTQY
TRBV6-1,ASSAGEYSAEAF
TRBV2,ASYTGRRPYEQY
TRBV30,ALGQNSYEQY
TRBV6-1,ASSAQQGARTEAF
TRBV4-1,ASSQAGGETQY
TRBV2,ASTRTDQPQH
TRBV7-8,ASSPDRTGLRRNEKLF
TRBV6-5,ASSSDRDWSYEQY
TRBV19,ASSTSGLADTQY
TRBV7-6,ASSSRGVPYEQY
TRBV19,ASSIGVPVGNQPQH
TRBV27,ASLPRLDGDTQY
TRBV6-1,ASSNRALNEQF
TRBV5-1,ASSLGFDRAYNEQF
TRBV18,ASSPGTGQTLGEKLF
TRBV19,ASSISQAANYGYT
TRBV20-1,SAYRDEQF